This T cell receptor (beta chain) was sequenced in a study of blood T cell repertoires in COVID-19. Study summary: The United States, Italy and Spain were the sources of the acute and convalescent COVID-19 samples. PBMCs, B-cell-depleted T cells, or T cells were the source of the cDNA or gDNA that made up the material.

This CDR3 comprises 13 residues. From germline, CDR1 is MDHEN and CDR2 SYDVKM. V dropped 8 bases and J dropped 2; count of bases not matched to a gene: 5. In the study's own analysis: Amplification with reference gene primers provided the estimates of nucleated cell counts. Repertoires were generated with immunoSEQ multiplex PCR, while TCRdb's copy carries only in-frame clones and drops some. V and J calls and clone size come straight from that table; D and trimming were deduced from the DNA. Of around 390,000 clones listed, approximately 87% are singletons. Participants had their cohort set by participant-reported clinical history.

This rearrangement joins TRBV28 to TRBJ2-7, with 8 bases that match TRBD1. This TCR was sampled from a woman between 45 and 60 years old who had recovered from COVID-19. The sample consisted of PBMCs or T cells enriched from blood (not recorded which). CDR3 loop: CASGTGFTYEQYF. CDR3 sequence (DNA): TGTGCCAGCGGGACAGGTTTTACCTACGAGCAGTACTTC.